This record looks at one T cell receptor (beta chain) sequence and its context. The data are from a study of blood T cell repertoires in COVID-19. Germline assignment: CDR1 LNHDA and CDR2 SQIVND (reference sequence). J lost 1 base, V lost 8 bases, and 7 bases had no gene match. The CDR3 is 14 amino acids. The data were produced by immunoSEQ multiplex PCR, yet TCRdb's version contains in-frame clones alone and is incomplete. The sample consists of some 320,000 clones, roughly 90% of them appearing once. The clonotype comes from a woman under 40 who had been exposed to COVID-19. Source material: PBMCs or T cells enriched from blood (not recorded which). This chain joins TRBV19 and TRBJ2-5; 7 nucleotides line up with TRBD1. DNA of the CDR3: TGTGCCAGTGCTTTACAGGGGACCCAAGAGACCCAGTACTTC. It encodes CASALQGTQETQYF. Full variable domain (outside the CDR3, taken from reference TRBV19 and TRBJ2-5): DGGITQSPKYLFRKEGQNVTLSCEQNLNHDAMYWYRQDPGQGLRLIYYSQIVNDFQKGDIAEGYSVSREKKESFPLTVTSAQKNPTAFYLCASALQGTQETQYFGPGTRLLVL.